The source of this T cell receptor (beta chain) is a study of cytomegalovirus exposure and HLA in healthy donors. Background on the study: According to later analysis, the same platform produced the 90 to 150 validation and 600 to 800 first-cohort repertoires. Overall study findings and caveats: High sensitivity and specificity were reportedly achieved when the classifier diagnosed cytomegalovirus status. While the bulk of TCR sequences proved rare, some public TCRs turned up in many donors.

Notes on this clone: Its target is not known.

Repertoires were generated with immunoSEQ multiplex PCR, while TCRdb's copy carries only in-frame clones and drops some. This table holds fewer than 200,000 clones, around 86% found once. V was cut by 1 base and J by 0 bases, with 11 bases left in between. CDR1 and CDR2 from the germline V gene are SGHKS and YYEKEE (reference sequence). This CDR3 is built from 15 residues. The chain employs TRBV5-5 and TRBJ2-7; TRBD1 is a possible D gene (5 bases). The specimen sequenced was PBMCs. The receptor's source is a young man in good health and CMV-seropositive. The CDR3 region has the DNA TGTGCCAGCAGCTTGTCTACAGGCCTCTCCTACGAGCAGTACTTC. Protein: CASSLSTGLSYEQYF.